The clone carrying this TCR beta chain was detected many times. Amplified regions were TCR beta CDR3 sequences from RNA transcripts. First-round RT-PCR of the TCR CDR3 relied on the HTBI primer set. TCRdb reprocessed the multiplex PCR reads with MiXCR, giving one entry per CDR3 protein. Among 540,000 or so distinct CDR3 sequences listed, 15% to 18% were seen once. The CDR3 extends over 14 amino acids. With V trimmed by 1 base and J by 3 bases, 0 bases remained unmatched. Germline V lookup: CDR1 DFQATT, CDR2 SNEGSKA (reference sequence). This specimen belongs to a study of T cells in Graves' hyperthyroidism and ophthalmopathy. This sample holds PBMCs from roughly 10 ml fresh peripheral blood.

The sequenced sample consisted of blood. The chain uses TRBV20-1 and TRBJ1-4; 9 nucleotides agree with TRBD1. The clonotype comes from a woman in her 30s with Graves' hyperthyroidism. In DNA form, the CDR3 reads TGCAGTGCTAGAGGGACAGGGGCTAATGAAAAACTGTTTTTT. The encoded protein is CSARGTGANEKLFF.